A selection of T cell receptor beta chains follows, all from one sample in a study of blood T cell repertoires in COVID-19. Data came from immunoSEQ multiplex PCR; TCRdb stores just in-frame clones and leaves some out. This repertoire shows about 390,000 clones, 87% found once; its top ten account for 10%. Material: PBMCs or T cells enriched from blood (not recorded which). These TCRs come from a woman in her forties or fifties who had recovered from COVID-19. Each CDR3 is given without its conserved first and last residue. Fields, in order: CDR3 protein, J gene, clone size, V gene. Size tells how often a clone was seen (once, few, many) or the class of an expanded clone, and some rows leave it out.

SASLVQRGGLGEQY TRBJ2-7 - TRBV20-1
ASSLGGVAGGPGQF TRBJ2-1 few TRBV7-2
ASSQDGWGGATEKLF TRBJ1-4 - TRBV4-1
ASSPRVGTLGNTEAF TRBJ1-1 few TRBV5-8
ASSSRTSGRETQY TRBJ2-5 - TRBV25-1
ASSRTGSTGELF TRBJ2-2 - TRBV6-4
ASSFILVPGQQTSPLH TRBJ1-6 - TRBV27
ASSESGSGELF TRBJ2-2 few TRBV25-1
ASSQAFKNTEAF TRBJ1-1 - TRBV4-2
ASSGRTGKQF TRBJ2-1 - TRBV28
ASRGTGRGGSYEQY TRBJ2-7 - TRBV28
ASSPGGLAGNIQY TRBJ2-4 few TRBV28
ASSPKGRGSNYGYT TRBJ1-2 - TRBV28
ASSQAGAGGHETQY TRBJ2-5 - TRBV3-1/TRBV3-2
ATWGGGIHRGDYEQY TRBJ2-7 - TRBV10-3
ASSPEGTELIMETQY TRBJ2-5 few TRBV14
ASRVGQTDYGYT TRBJ1-2 - TRBV6-5
ASSYSGLAYEQY TRBJ2-7 - TRBV6-5
ASSLAGTGSYEQY TRBJ2-7 - TRBV5-1
ATEQPAGGQF TRBJ2-1 few TRBV19
ASSSRHLSSGNTIY TRBJ1-3 - TRBV28
AWRAGTGGYLLSSYNEQF TRBJ2-1 - TRBV30
ASSSSGGSGNTIY TRBJ1-3 - TRBV5-8
ASRTSRGGADTQY TRBJ2-3 - TRBV2
ASMATGNTDTQY TRBJ2-3 - TRBV5-1
ASSVEAQGGQY TRBJ2-7 - TRBV9
ASSPQRGAYEQY TRBJ2-7 - TRBV7-2